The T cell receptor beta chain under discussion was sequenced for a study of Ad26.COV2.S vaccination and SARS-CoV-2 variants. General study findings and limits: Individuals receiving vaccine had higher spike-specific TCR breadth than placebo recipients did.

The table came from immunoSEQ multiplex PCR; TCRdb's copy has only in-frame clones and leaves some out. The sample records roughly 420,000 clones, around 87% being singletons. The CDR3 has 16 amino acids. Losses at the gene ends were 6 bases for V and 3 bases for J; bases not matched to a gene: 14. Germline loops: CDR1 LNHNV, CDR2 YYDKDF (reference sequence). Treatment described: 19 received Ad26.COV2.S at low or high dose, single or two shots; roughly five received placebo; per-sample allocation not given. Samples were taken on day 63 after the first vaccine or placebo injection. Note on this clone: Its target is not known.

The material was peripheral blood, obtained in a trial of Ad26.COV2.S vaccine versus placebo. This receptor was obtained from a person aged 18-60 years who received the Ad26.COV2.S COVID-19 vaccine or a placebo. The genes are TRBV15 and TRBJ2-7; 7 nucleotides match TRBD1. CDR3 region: CATRPATGYLGYEQYF. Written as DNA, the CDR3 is TGTGCCACCAGACCCGCGACAGGGTACTTAGGCTACGAGCAGTACTTC.